This T cell receptor (beta chain) was retrieved from a study of T-cell reconstitution after alpha-beta-depleted transplantation in children. Germline V gene sequence: CDR1 SGDLS, CDR2 YYNGEE. CDR3 length: 14 amino acids. V was clipped by 3 bases and J by 6 bases; unmatched bases: 6. On this clonotype: What it binds is unknown.

Findings and limits, study-wide: Surviving recipient cells, namely T cells and thymic progenitors, were the source of high day-60 TCRbeta diversity in some patients. T-cell numbers and diversity one year post-transplant derived largely from freshly generated T cells. Alpha-beta T cells about two months after transplant reportedly derived from several hundred expanded graft clones.

The authors prepared the TCRbeta library with unique molecular identifiers. In TCRdb, the PCR reads were re-called with MiXCR into one record per CDR3 protein. The table shows 250,000 to 400,000 distinct CDR3 sequences, with around 25% occurring only once. The material was PBMCs, mostly from graft donor cells, obtained 180 days after TCRalphabeta/CD19-depleted stem cell transplant. The chain carries TRBV9 and TRBJ2-1, with 7 bases matching TRBD1. The receptor was isolated from a male patient between 5 and 17 years old who had a stem cell transplant for acute lymphoblastic leukemia, so the T cells may come from the graft donor. In DNA form, the CDR3 reads TGTGCCAGCAGCGGACACAGGGGTGTCAATGAGCAGTTCTTC. Protein sequence: CASSGHRGVNEQFF.